Described below is a single T cell receptor (beta chain) sequence and its context. The data are from a study of blood T cell repertoires in COVID-19. Study-wide context: Donors in the United States, Italy and Spain gave samples during acute or convalescent COVID-19. Sample material is recorded as cDNA or gDNA derived from T cells, B-cell-depleted T cells, or PBMCs.

The CDR3 runs to 16 residues. The V and J ends lost 0 bases and 2 bases respectively, with 15 bases between them. Germline V CDR1 and CDR2: SGHKS, YYEKEE (reference sequence). TCRdb's table, derived via immunoSEQ multiplex PCR, lists solely in-frame clones and lacks some. Among some 250,000 clones listed, approximately 82% were seen once. Sample: peripheral blood. V is TRBV5-5 and J is TRBJ2-7, with no clear D. The receptor comes from a young man who had recovered from COVID-19. The CDR3 here is CASSLALRTTTYEQYF. The CDR3 DNA reads TGTGCCAGCAGCTTGGCCCTACGTACCACGACCTACGAGCAGTACTTC.